This passage covers 19 T cell receptor beta chains from one sample sequenced in a study of human T cells and chemical hapten exposure (dated by TCRdb to about 2021). What the time point label conveys for this sample: patch test 2, 6 weeks after DPC sensitization. This specimen's treatment or condition label, interpreted: therapeutic diphenylcyclopropenone sensitization with weekly scalp DPC. Libraries were constructed by RACE. TCRdb lists the instrument as NextSeq 500. The public reads were run again by TCRdb, first through fastp at Q25 and then through MiXCR, and only productive beta chains were kept. Every distinct CDR3 protein forms one entry, paired with its most common genes and DNA. Counted in this sample were a few hundred thousand distinct CDR3 sequences; about 6% of them appeared once. Around 5.8% of the sample comes from the top ten. The sequencing here drew on whole blood, taken in connection with sensitization to the hapten diphenylcyclopropenone (DPC). The source of these receptors is a woman younger than 35 with alopecia areata. Some clones in this sample may be carry-over from other donors' samples.

This clonotype was seen a handful of times. This sequence joins TRBV18 and TRBJ2-3; D is possibly TRBD1 (5 bases). V dropped 2 bases and J dropped 5 bases, with 11 bases sitting between them. This CDR3 region has 14 residues. Germline values: CDR1 KGHSH, CDR2 LQKENI. The CDR3 DNA sequence: TGTGCCAGCTCACCAGGGCAGGGTGGAGATACGCAGTATTTT. Its translation: CASSPGQGGDTQYF.

At least ten counts were recorded for this clonotype. The V call is TRBV29-1, the J call TRBJ1-1; 9 bases fit TRBD1. The germline V gene encodes CDR1 SQVTM and CDR2 ANQGSEA. The CDR3 length is 17 residues. J was trimmed by 3 bases and V by 6 bases; bases with no gene match: 17. In DNA form, the CDR3 reads TGCAGCGTCCACCCGACGGACAGGGGCGTATTCTACACTGAAGCTTTCTTT. This codes for CSVHPTDRGVFYTEAFF.

This clonotype was counted at least ten times. The rearrangement joins TRBV20-1 to TRBJ2-3; D perhaps matches TRBD1 (5 bases). The CDR3 runs 15 residues. V was pared by 5 bases and J by 2 bases, with 17 bases between. CDR1 DFQATT and CDR2 SNEGSKA come from the germline V gene (reference sequence). CDR3 residues: CSAVRAKGYTDTQYF. CDR3 nucleotide sequence: TGCAGTGCTGTTCGAGCAAAGGGGTACACAGATACGCAGTATTTT.

This clonotype was counted only a few times. V gene TRBV4-1 combines with J gene TRBJ2-1, with D tentatively TRBD2 (5 bases). V lost 1 base and J 9 bases, leaving 10 bases between the germline ends. This CDR3 has 13 amino acids. Germline CDR1 MGHRA, CDR2 YSYEKL. The CDR3: CASSQGLAGEQFF. The CDR3 DNA reads TGCGCCAGCAGCCAAGGCCTAGCCGGTGAGCAGTTCTTC.

This clonotype was found many times. This chain connects TRBV20-1 to TRBJ1-2; D is ambiguous. Looked up from germline, CDR1 is DFQATT and CDR2 is SNEGSKA (reference sequence). V lost 0 bases and J 4 bases, leaving 12 bases between the germline ends. CDR3 length: 14 residues. The CDR3 region has the DNA TGCAGTGCTAGAGAGGTTCGCGTACTCTATGGCTACACCTTC. Protein sequence: CSAREVRVLYGYTF.

In its sample, this clonotype was seen a few times. It may be a read error: a sequence one base away is much more abundant. The gene calls are TRBV21-1 and TRBJ2-7. TRBV21-1 is designated a pseudogene. The CDR3 runs 10 residues. The CDR3 DNA follows: TGTGCCAGCAACCGATACGAGCAGTACTTC. Amino acids: CASNRYEQYF.

This rearrangement joins TRBV6-1 to TRBJ2-3, with D perhaps given as TRBD1 or TRBD2 (5 bases each). The CDR3 is 14 amino acids. Germline values: CDR1 MNHNS, CDR2 SASEGT. Deletions cut 6 bases from V and 1 base from J, with 11 bases between. The CDR3 sequence: CASRMGVGTDTQYF. The DNA for the CDR3 is TGTGCCAGCAGGATGGGGGTTGGCACAGATACGCAGTATTTT.

This clonotype was seen more than once but under ten times. The V call is TRBV18, the J call TRBJ2-2; 8 bases line up with TRBD1. The CDR3 length is 15 residues. V gave up 3 bases and J gave up 0 bases; unmatched junction bases: 0. CDR1 and CDR2 (germline): KGHSH, LQKENI. CDR3 in DNA: TGTGCCAGCTCACCGACAGGGGCGAACACCGGGGAGCTGTTTTTT. Its translation is CASSPTGANTGELFF.

This clonotype was seen a handful of times. The V and J genes are TRBV20-1 and TRBJ1-5; unclear D gene. In germline, CDR1 is DFQATT, CDR2 SNEGSKA (reference sequence). The CDR3 length is 13 residues. V lost 3 bases to trimming and J lost 2 bases, with 8 bases between them. CDR3 sequence: CSARADGNQPQHF. CDR3 DNA: TGCAGTGCTAGGGCGGATGGCAATCAGCCCCAGCATTTT.

This clonotype was detected many times. V gene TRBV12-3 or TRBV12-4 combines with J gene TRBJ1-1, with 8 bases identical to TRBD1. Unmatched junction bases numbered 3, after V lost 6 bases and J lost 0 bases. The CDR3 is made up of 14 amino acids. CDR3 protein: CASRDRGMNTEAFF. The CDR3 coding sequence is TGTGCCAGCAGAGACAGGGGCATGAACACTGAAGCTTTCTTT.

The gene calls are TRBV29-1 and TRBJ2-3; D is unresolved. Looked up from germline, CDR1 is SQVTM and CDR2 is ANQGSEA. With 5 bases removed from V and 6 bases from J, the gap between germline ends came to 18 bases. This CDR3 contains 14 residues. The CDR3 is CSVCYPERPDTQYF. In DNA form, the CDR3 reads TGCAGCGTTTGCTACCCAGAACGTCCGGATACGCAGTATTTT.

There are a few counts of this clonotype. V gene TRBV9 combines with J gene TRBJ2-5; 9 nucleotides align to TRBD2. This CDR3 has 16 amino acids. CDR1 and CDR2 from the germline V gene are SGDLS and YYNGEE. V lost 4 bases to trimming and J lost 1 base; unmatched junction nucleotides: 8. The DNA of the CDR3 is TGTGCCAGCAGCCCCAGTCCAGCGGGGGGCCAAGAGACCCAGTACTTC. As protein: CASSPSPAGGQETQYF.

The V call is TRBV5-1, the J call TRBJ2-6; 8 nucleotides line up with TRBD1. Trimming cost V 7 bases and J 3 bases; bases outside gene matches: 6. CDR3 length: 15 amino acids. Germline-derived CDR1 and CDR2 are SGHRS and YFSETQ. The CDR3 loop is CASGQGDIGANVLTF. In DNA, the CDR3 is TGCGCCAGCGGACAGGGAGATATTGGGGCCAACGTCCTGACTTTC.

This clonotype came up many times. The V call is TRBV12-3 or TRBV12-4, the J call TRBJ1-6; D gene unclear. The CDR3 extends over 14 amino acids. The germline V and J ends were trimmed by 7 bases and 2 bases, with 9 bases remaining between them. The CDR3 protein is CASKREPYNSPLHF. CDR3 DNA: TGTGCCAGCAAAAGGGAACCCTATAATTCACCCCTCCACTTT.

The chain uses TRBV18 and TRBJ1-1, with D unclear. The V and J ends lost 3 bases and 4 bases respectively, with 9 bases between them. Germline CDR1 and CDR2: KGHSH and LQKENI. This CDR3 has 13 residues. The CDR3 DNA reads TGTGCCAGCTCACCCCCCCGGGGCACTGAAGCTTTCTTT. Encoded protein: CASSPPRGTEAFF.

This rearrangement joins TRBV29-1 to TRBJ2-1; no definite D call. The CDR3 extends over 11 amino acids. Germline V gene data show CDR1 as SQVTM and CDR2 as ANQGSEA. Trimming took 4 bases from V and 3 from J, leaving 4 bases between them. CDR3 region: CSVVVYNEQFF. CDR3 DNA: TGCAGCGTTGTAGTCTACAATGAGCAGTTCTTC.

V usage is TRBV12-3 or TRBV12-4 and J usage is TRBJ2-3, with D perhaps matching TRBD2 (5 bases). This CDR3 contains 11 residues. The V gene lost 2 bases and the J gene lost 11 bases, with 8 bases spanning the gap. This chain's CDR3 is CASSLRDLQYF. In nucleotides, the CDR3 is TGTGCCAGCAGTTTACGGGATTTGCAGTATTTT.

Only a few counts were recorded for this clonotype. The V gene is TRBV11-2, the J gene TRBJ2-6; D gene ambiguous. V was trimmed by 1 base and J by 4 bases, leaving 8 bases between them. Germline loops: CDR1 SGHAT, CDR2 FQNNGV. The CDR3 covers 15 residues. Written as DNA, the CDR3 is TGTGCCAGCAGCTTAGCAGCGCGAGGGGCCAACGTCCTGACTTTC. Its protein product is CASSLAARGANVLTF. The complete variable domain, with remaining parts taken from reference TRBV11-2 and TRBJ2-6, reads EAGVAQSPRYKIIEKRQSVAFWCNPISGHATLYWYQQILGQGPKLLIQFQNNGVVDDSQLPKDRFSAERLKGVDSTLKIQPAKLEDSAVYLCASSLAARGANVLTFGAGSRLTVL.

This clonotype was counted at least ten times. The V call is TRBV6-5, the J call TRBJ2-3; 13 positions agree with TRBD2. Germline CDR1 MNHEY, CDR2 SVGAGI. J was trimmed by 0 bases and V by 8 bases; bases with no gene match: 8. The CDR3 is made up of 17 amino acids. CDR3 sequence reads: CASRRTSGSSSTDTQYF. CDR3 nucleotides: TGTGCCAGCCGGAGGACTAGCGGGAGCTCTAGCACAGATACGCAGTATTTT.